This entry features one T cell receptor beta chain sequence. Its antigen is as yet unknown. This record belongs to a study of T cell responses to AZD1222 COVID-19 vaccine. Whole-study results and caveats: Within unmutated variant regions lay the reported targets of nearly half of spike-specific TCRs.

The germline V gene encodes CDR1 MNHNS and CDR2 SASEGT. The V segment lost 0 bases and the J segment 7 bases; nucleotides outside the gene matches: 9. This CDR3 comprises 15 residues. Profiled with immunoSEQ multiplex PCR; TCRdb holds only in-frame clones, not every one. The repertoire holds 120,000 or so clones, with roughly 84% as singletons. The clonotype comes from an adult in good health. This chain uses TRBV6-1 with TRBJ2-7; 7 bases match TRBD2. The source material was peripheral blood, sampled on day 0 of AZD1222 vaccination. CDR3 sequence reads: CASSEARLADLEQYF. CDR3 sequence (DNA): TGTGCCAGCAGTGAAGCGCGGCTAGCGGACTTGGAGCAGTACTTC.